The 14 T cell receptor beta chains below were found in one sample sequenced in a study of OX40 agonist ivuxolimab in advanced cancers. The data were produced by immunoSEQ multiplex PCR, yet TCRdb's version contains in-frame clones alone and is incomplete. The table has 35,000 to 45,000 clones, 82% seen once. The material sequenced was CD4+ or CD8+ T cells sorted from blood, taken in a trial of the OX40 agonist ivuxolimab. The receptors originated from an adult with an advanced solid tumor such as melanoma, head and neck, liver or kidney cancer.

This clone was observed a handful of times. The genes are TRBV27 and TRBJ1-2, with 7 nucleotides matching TRBD1. This CDR3 is 15 amino acids long. Trimming at V came to 3 bases and at J to 5 bases, leaving 9 bases not matched to a gene. Germline V gene data show CDR1 as MNHEY and CDR2 as SMNVEV (reference sequence). CDR3 region: CASSFSGQAHYGYTF. Here the CDR3 DNA reads TGTGCCAGCAGTTTTTCCGGACAGGCCCATTATGGCTACACCTTC.

V gene TRBV7-9 combines with J gene TRBJ1-1; D unclear. The CDR3 consists of 12 residues. Germline loops: CDR1 SEHNR, CDR2 FQNEAQ (reference sequence). With 8 bases removed from V and 0 bases from J, the gap between germline ends came to 7 bases. The CDR3 DNA follows: TGTGCCAGCGGATATCTGAACACTGAAGCTTTCTTT. Residues: CASGYLNTEAFF.

The chain uses TRBV5-4 and TRBJ2-1; D remains unclear. CDR1 and CDR2 (germline): SGHNT, YYREEE (reference sequence). The CDR3 runs to 14 residues. Trimming left V 4 bases short and J 0 bases short, with 8 bases between. This chain's CDR3 is CASSPGDSYNEQFF. The CDR3 coding sequence is TGTGCCAGCAGCCCGGGTGACTCCTACAATGAGCAGTTCTTC.

This chain links TRBV7-3 with TRBJ2-1; 9 bases align to TRBD2. V gave up 2 bases and J gave up 6 bases; unmatched junction bases: 8. The CDR3 sequence is 16 residues long. Germline CDR1 SGHTA, CDR2 FQGTGA. CDR3 sequence: CASSLFPSGDFNEQFF. Here the CDR3 DNA reads TGTGCCAGCAGCTTATTTCCTAGCGGGGATTTCAATGAGCAGTTCTTC.

The gene calls are TRBV9 and TRBJ2-7, with D hard to call. Germline V gives CDR1 SGDLS, CDR2 YYNGEE. The CDR3 covers 15 residues. The ends were cut back, 0 bases at V and 0 bases at J, with 10 bases in the middle. CDR3: CASSVGWGNSYEQYF. The CDR3 region has the DNA TGTGCCAGCAGCGTAGGATGGGGAAACTCCTACGAGCAGTACTTC.

A few counts support this clone. The chain joins TRBV2 to TRBJ2-4; 7 bases agree with TRBD1. CDR1 is SNHLY and CDR2 is FYNNEI in the germline V gene. This CDR3 spans 11 amino acids. V lost 8 bases, J lost 8 bases, and 3 bases stayed unmatched. The CDR3 sequence: CASEGADIQYF. CDR3 coding DNA: TGTGCCAGCGAGGGGGCGGACATTCAGTACTTC.

This clone appeared a single time. This chain connects TRBV6-6 to TRBJ1-5; 9 nucleotides align to TRBD1. CDR3 length equals 14 residues. V lost 8 bases and J lost 4; bases outside the gene matches: 6. Germline CDR1 and CDR2: MNHNY and SVGAGI (reference sequence). The CDR3 spells CASRDRAANQPQHF. The CDR3 DNA follows: TGTGCCAGCCGGGACAGGGCAGCGAATCAGCCCCAGCATTTT.

This clone is medium-sized by share. This sequence joins TRBV10-1 and TRBJ2-7; 11 nucleotides agree with TRBD1. The V gene's germline CDR1 is WNHNN and CDR2 SYGVQD (reference sequence). Trimming took 8 bases from V and 5 from J; bases not matched to a gene: 2. The CDR3 runs 12 residues. The DNA for the CDR3 is TGCGCCAGCCGGGACAGGGGGGACGAGCAGTACTTC. This translates into CASRDRGDEQYF.

CDR3 region: CASSFSAPGRLTGTDTQYF. For the CDR3, the DNA is TGTGCCAGCAGCTTCTCAGCCCCCGGACGACTAACTGGCACAGATACGCAGTATTTT. V and J are TRBV7-6 and TRBJ2-3; a weak D match, TRBD2 (5 bases). Trimming took off 3 bases at V and 1 base at J, with 23 bases between the two ends. Germline lookup yields CDR1 SGHVS and CDR2 FNYEAQ. CDR3 length: 19 residues.

The chain recombines TRBV7-3 with TRBJ2-2; 8 bases fit TRBD2. V was clipped by 3 bases and J by 4 bases; unmatched bases: 1. Germline V gene sequence: CDR1 SGHTA, CDR2 FQGTGA. CDR3 size: 14 residues. CDR3 region: CASSFSGVTGELFF. The CDR3 DNA follows: TGTGCCAGCAGCTTTAGCGGGGTCACCGGGGAGCTGTTTTTT. The full variable domain, with the rest looked up from reference TRBV7-3 and TRBJ2-2, is GAGVSQTPSNKVTEKGKYVELRCDPISGHTALYWYRQSLGQGPEFLIYFQGTGAADDSGLPNDRFFAVRPEGSVSTLKIQRTERGDSAVYLCASSFSGVTGELFFGEGSRLTVL.

For the CDR3, the DNA is TGTGCCAGCAGTTCCCCGGAAACCCTCTACGAGCAGTACTTC. It codes for CASSSPETLYEQYF. The chain couples TRBV28 to TRBJ2-7; D not certain. Per the germline V gene, CDR1 is MDHEN and CDR2 is SYDVKM. The V and J ends lost 4 bases and 3 bases respectively, with 13 bases between them. CDR3 length: 14 amino acids.

The J gene is TRBJ2-2, the V gene TRBV7-2; D uncertain. The V gene's germline CDR1 is SGHTA and CDR2 FQGNSA. The CDR3 has 13 residues. Trimming took off 5 bases at V and 5 bases at J, with 9 bases between the two ends. This chain's CDR3 is CASSTANTGELFF. CDR3 nucleotides: TGTGCCAGCAGCACCGCAAATACCGGGGAGCTGTTTTTT.

The rearrangement links TRBV30 to TRBJ2-7; no firm D call. Trimming took off 3 bases at V and 4 bases at J, with 7 bases between the two ends. The CDR3 extends over 11 amino acids. From germline, CDR1 is GTSNPN and CDR2 SVGIG (reference sequence). The CDR3 DNA reads TGTGCCTGGAGGGATTATTACGAGCAGTACTTC. Translation: CAWRDYYEQYF.

The gene calls are TRBV18 and TRBJ2-1; TRBD1 matches 10 bases. After removal of 5 bases from V and 7 bases from J, the junction contained 11 bases not matched to a gene. Germline V gives CDR1 KGHSH, CDR2 LQKENI. The CDR3 contains 16 residues. The CDR3 DNA sequence: TGTGCCAGCTCATCCTCCGGGACAGGGGTAGGGAATGAGCAGTTCTTC. Its protein product is CASSSSGTGVGNEQFF.